This T cell receptor beta chain is drawn from a study of cytomegalovirus exposure and HLA in healthy donors. Broader study findings: Within the data, a cluster of highly shared sequence variants was likely a sequencing artifact. Later analysis associated a missense DCLRE1C variant with TCR beta V- and J-gene trimming.

This CDR3 has 16 residues. Germline V gene data show CDR1 as SGHVS and CDR2 as FNYEAQ. Germline trimming cut 4 bases from V and 4 bases from J; bases unmatched to any gene: 7. The PCR contained 60 Vbeta and 13 Jbeta primers. The data were produced by immunoSEQ multiplex PCR, yet TCRdb's version contains in-frame clones alone and is incomplete. Seen here are 100,000 to 150,000 clones, about two thirds observed once, and the top ten hold around 6.6%. In the case of this clone: The antigen remains unidentified.

J is TRBJ2-5 and V is TRBV7-6, with 12 nucleotides matching TRBD2. The material sequenced was PBMCs. This TCR derives from a man between 40 and 49 years old in good health and CMV-seropositive. In DNA, the CDR3 is TGTGCCAGCAGCTCTAGCGGGGGGGCCAAGGGAGAGACCCAGTACTTC. Encoded protein: CASSSSGGAKGETQYF.